Listed here are 8 T cell receptor beta chains from one sample, sequenced in a study of CD8 T cells in ankylosing spondylitis. TCRdb itself ran the 5' RACE reads through MiXCR, one entry per CDR3 protein. The repertoire holds around 320,000 distinct CDR3 sequences, with about 20% as singletons. Sequenced sample: blood, either unsorted or a sorted T cell fraction (not recorded which). These receptors originate from a female donor with ankylosing spondylitis or in good health (not recorded which).

This sequence joins TRBV29-1 and TRBJ1-2; D gene ambiguous. The V end lost 7 bases, the J end lost 2 bases, and 14 bases lay between the germline ends. The CDR3 length is 13 residues. Germline V gene data show CDR1 as SQVTM and CDR2 as ANQGSEA. CDR3 nucleotides: TGCAGCGCCGGAAAGGAGTTAAACTATGGCTACACCTTC. Amino acid sequence: CSAGKELNYGYTF. Together with reference TRBV29-1 and TRBJ1-2, the CDR3 gives the full variable domain: SAVISQKPSRDICQRGTSLTIQCQVDSQVTMMFWYRQQPGQSLTLIATANQGSEATYESGFVIDKFPISRPNLTFSTLTVSNMSPEDSSIYLCSAGKELNYGYTFGSGTRLTVV.

The CDR3 DNA reads TGTGCCGTCCGGGACAGTTATGCCTACGAGCAGTACTTC. Protein: CAVRDSYAYEQYF. This chain links TRBV6-6 with TRBJ2-7, with 7 bases fitting TRBD1. From germline, CDR1 is MNHNY and CDR2 SVGAGI (reference sequence). This CDR3 has 13 amino acids. Trimming cost V 11 bases and J 2 bases; bases outside gene matches: 9.

The chain is built from TRBV6-6 and TRBJ2-5; no definite D call. The CDR3 has 12 residues. Trimming cost V 5 bases and J 5 bases, with 9 bases left between them. The germline V gene encodes CDR1 MNHNY and CDR2 SVGAGI (reference sequence). The CDR3 spells CASSDYGETQYF. The CDR3 nucleotides read TGTGCCAGCAGTGATTATGGGGAGACCCAGTACTTC.

The CDR3 DNA reads as TGTGCCAGCTGGCCCCAGAGCGGGGGACTGAGCGAGCAGTACTTC. This codes for CASWPQSGGLSEQYF. The chain recombines TRBV28 with TRBJ2-7; 8 bases map to TRBD2. There are 15 residues in the CDR3. Germline lookup yields CDR1 MDHEN and CDR2 SYDVKM. After removal of 8 bases from V and 6 bases from J, the junction contained 15 bases not matched to a gene.

The CDR3 DNA reads TGTGCCAGCAGCCCCCTAAGCAATCAGCCCCAGCATTTT. Translating gives CASSPLSNQPQHF. The chain uses TRBV25-1 and TRBJ1-5; D ambiguous. V gave up 6 bases and J gave up 1 base, with 7 bases separating them. The CDR3 sequence is 13 residues long. Germline V lookup: CDR1 MGHDK, CDR2 SYGVNS.

The chain recombines TRBV5-1 with TRBJ2-7; D is undetermined. Trimming stripped 2 bases from V and 3 bases from J, with 9 bases between. Germline V gene lookup returns CDR1 SGHRS and CDR2 YFSETQ. There are 13 residues in the CDR3. CDR3 sequence (DNA): TGCGCCAGCAGCTTTGAGGACGGCTACGAGCAGTACTTC. Protein product: CASSFEDGYEQYF.

The chain recombines TRBV7-2 with TRBJ2-7, with 7 bases that match TRBD1. V trimming: 4 bases; J trimming: 3 bases; junction bases outside the gene matches: 3. The CDR3 extends over 13 amino acids. The V gene's germline CDR1 is SGHTA and CDR2 FQGNSA. CDR3 coding DNA: TGTGCCAGCAGCTCCTACAGGGGCTACGAGCAGTACTTC. It is translated as CASSSYRGYEQYF. Using reference TRBV7-2 and TRBJ2-7 for the parts outside the CDR3, the full variable domain is GAGVSQSPSNKVTEKGKDVELRCDPISGHTALYWYRQSLGQGLEFLIYFQGNSAPDKSGLPSDRFSAERTGGSVSTLTIQRTQQEDSAVYLCASSSYRGYEQYFGPGTRLTVT.

This clonotype was recorded a few times. The rearrangement links TRBV6-1 to TRBJ1-6; D remains ambiguous. CDR1 MNHNS and CDR2 SASEGT come from the germline V gene. The CDR3 consists of 16 residues. Trimming stripped 7 bases from V and 0 bases from J, with 13 bases between. The CDR3 DNA is TGTGCCAGCAACGGACTTATGAGCTCCTATAATTCACCCCTCCACTTT. Protein: CASNGLMSSYNSPLHF.